This TCR beta chain comes out of a study of cytomegalovirus exposure and HLA in healthy donors. Overall study results and limits: Some V segments, TRBV6-2 and TRBV6-3 among them, were indistinguishable and were therefore excluded. The classifier was said to identify cytomegalovirus status with high specificity and sensitivity. It was approximately 150 TCR beta chains that were listed as cytomegalovirus-associated. In a later analysis, an Asian-associated ancestry cluster reportedly showed fewer N-insertions than the roughly 650-donor mean.

In the PCR, 60 Vbeta and 13 Jbeta primers were used. Produced via immunoSEQ multiplex PCR; TCRdb's table is partial and in-frame only. The profile covers about 230,000 clones, with around 80% appearing a single time and 0.55% to 0.7% taken by the ten largest. The CDR3 spans 17 residues. CDR1 KGHSH and CDR2 LQKENI come from the germline V gene. V was clipped by 2 bases and J by 1 base, with 14 bases between them. Comment on this clone: Its matching antigen is unknown.

The source material was PBMCs. This TCR was recovered from a woman aged 40 to 50 in good health and CMV-seronegative. The J gene is TRBJ2-2, the V gene TRBV18; tentatively, D is TRBD1 (6 bases). CDR3 protein: CASSPEFAGENTGELFF. CDR3 sequence (DNA): TGTGCCAGCTCACCAGAATTCGCAGGGGAGAACACCGGGGAGCTGTTTTTT.